The 22 T cell receptor beta chains reported below all come from one sample, sequenced in a study of blood T cells in healthy people across ages. Then a second PCR, running roughly 7 to 11 cycles, was carried out with a sample-barcoded 5' primer and a J-beta primer mix. MiXCR was run by TCRdb on the 5' RACE reads, yielding one entry per CDR3 protein. This table holds 1.5 million to 2 million distinct CDR3 sequences, approximately 28% found once. The sequenced material came from blood. The source is a woman aged 25-40 years in good health.

The V call is TRBV7-9, the J call TRBJ2-5, with D unclear. From germline, CDR1 is SEHNR and CDR2 FQNEAQ (reference sequence). The V gene lost 4 bases and the J gene lost 5 bases, with 14 bases spanning the gap. The CDR3 has 14 residues. CDR3 loop: CASSSQALRETQYF. CDR3 bases: TGTGCCAGCAGCTCTCAAGCCCTTCGGGAGACCCAGTACTTC.

The V and J genes are TRBV20-1 and TRBJ2-1, with 7 bases fitting TRBD2. Germline loops: CDR1 DFQATT, CDR2 SNEGSKA (reference sequence). The CDR3 runs 15 residues. The trim removed 3 bases at V and 6 bases at J, leaving 11 bases unmatched. The CDR3 DNA reads TGCAGTGCTAGTGTGGGCGGGAGAGGCGGCAATGAGCAGTTCTTC. Translating it yields CSASVGGRGGNEQFF.

In this sample, this clonotype turned up a few times. This rearrangement joins TRBV20-1 to TRBJ1-1; TRBD1 matches at 7 bases. CDR3 size: 13 residues. The J segment lost 4 bases and the V segment lost 3 bases, leaving 5 bases of the junction unmatched. The germline V gene has CDR1 DFQATT and CDR2 SNEGSKA (reference sequence). CDR3 amino acids: CSARARQGTEAFF. The CDR3 DNA reads as TGCAGTGCTAGGGCCCGACAGGGCACTGAAGCTTTCTTT.

Remarks on this clonotype: An end of the junction differs from the germline gene, which may be a read error. The rearrangement uses TRBV6-5 and TRBJ2-6, with D perhaps TRBD1 (5 bases). This CDR3 comprises 15 residues. From germline, CDR1 is MNHEY and CDR2 SVGAGI. DNA of the CDR3: TGTGCCAGCAGTTACTATAGCTCTGGGGCCAACGTCCGGACTTTC. Translating gives CASSYYSSGANVRTF.

There are a few counts of this clonotype. This chain uses TRBV20-1 with TRBJ2-3; D gene unclear. V dropped 0 bases and J dropped 2 bases, with 12 bases sitting between them. Germline values: CDR1 DFQATT, CDR2 SNEGSKA (reference sequence). The CDR3 has 15 residues. CDR3 protein: CSARDSGAFTDTQYF. DNA for the CDR3: TGCAGTGCTAGAGATTCTGGAGCGTTCACAGATACGCAGTATTTT.

This clonotype was counted between two and nine times. As DNA, the CDR3 is TGCAGCGTTCGGACAGAGGGCTTCTATGGCTACACCTTC. Amino acid sequence: CSVRTEGFYGYTF. V usage is TRBV29-1 and J usage is TRBJ1-2, with D maybe TRBD1 (6 bases). CDR1 SQVTM and CDR2 ANQGSEA come from the germline V gene. The CDR3 consists of 13 residues. The V end was cut by 5 bases, the J end by 4 bases, with 14 bases between.

This clonotype appeared a few times. The V and J genes are TRBV29-1 and TRBJ2-7; D is ambiguous. Between the trimmed V and J ends, which lost 4 bases and 0 bases, there was a span of 10 bases. Germline-derived CDR1 and CDR2 are SQVTM and ANQGSEA. CDR3 size: 13 residues. The CDR3 loop reads CSVGRAFSYEQYF. The CDR3 coding sequence is TGCAGCGTTGGAAGAGCTTTCTCCTACGAGCAGTACTTC.

This clonotype was seen more than once but under ten times. The genes are TRBV7-2 and TRBJ2-1; TRBD2 matches at 7 bases. Germline V CDR1 and CDR2: SGHTA, FQGNSA. Trimming removed 5 bases from V and 10 bases from J; junction bases left unmatched: 17. The CDR3 is 16 residues long. CDR3 sequence (DNA): TGTGCCAGCAGCCAGGGAGGTTCTAGCGGTCGTGGAGAGCAGTTCTTC. Translating gives CASSQGGSSGRGEQFF.

This clonotype came up a few times. The chain carries TRBV21-1 and TRBJ2-6; the table's TRBD1 call for D was not verified on the DNA. TRBV21-1 is a recognized pseudogene. The CDR3 loop spans 18 amino acids. This CDR3 reads CASSILLTGSSGANVLTF. In DNA, the CDR3 is TGTGCCAGCAGTATTCTTCTGACCGGGTCCTCTGGGGCCAACGTCCTGACTTTC.

The chain uses TRBV29-1 and TRBJ2-4; TRBD1 matches 8 bases. This CDR3 contains 14 residues. V lost 3 bases to trimming and J lost 4 bases; unmatched junction nucleotides: 5. The germline V gene encodes CDR1 SQVTM and CDR2 ANQGSEA. CDR3: CSVDTGGMKNIQYF. As DNA, the CDR3 is TGCAGCGTTGATACAGGGGGTATGAAAAACATTCAGTACTTC.

This sequence joins TRBV20-1 and TRBJ2-7, with TRBD2 as a possible D gene (6 bases). The CDR3 runs to 14 residues. V was clipped by 6 bases and J by 5 bases, with 20 bases between them. The germline V gene encodes CDR1 DFQATT and CDR2 SNEGSKA (reference sequence). The CDR3 DNA reads TGCAGTGCCGGCCCCTTCGGGAGTTATAACGAGCAGTACTTC. Translation: CSAGPFGSYNEQYF.

With respect to this clonotype: Compared with germline, one end of the junction differs, possibly owing to a read error. The J gene is TRBJ2-1, the V gene TRBV2, with TRBD2 identical over 7 bases. The CDR3 has 13 amino acids. The germline V gene has CDR1 SNHLY and CDR2 FYNNEI. CDR3 sequence (DNA): TGTGCCAGCAGGGAAGCTCGGCTAGCGGTTAAGTTCTTC. Translated: CASREARLAVKFF.

The V call is TRBV7-2, the J call TRBJ1-3; TRBD1 aligns across 10 bases. This CDR3 is built from 16 residues. From germline, CDR1 is SGHTA and CDR2 FQGNSA. The trim removed 0 bases at V and 4 bases at J, leaving 3 bases unmatched. CDR3 sequence: CASSLAGQGGGNTIYF. CDR3 coding DNA: TGTGCCAGCAGCTTAGCAGGACAGGGGGGCGGAAACACCATATATTTT.

As regards this clonotype: A read error may explain this, as a much larger clone is one base away. The chain couples TRBV5-5 to TRBJ1-2; a weak D match, TRBD1 (5 bases). This CDR3 contains 13 residues. Germline lookup yields CDR1 SGHKS and CDR2 YYEKEE (reference sequence). V lost 4 bases and J 2 bases, leaving 9 bases between the germline ends. In DNA form, the CDR3 reads TGTGCCAGCAGCGGGGGACCGAACTATGGCTACACCTTC. Amino acid sequence: CASSGGPNYGYTF.

The rearrangement uses TRBV5-1 and TRBJ2-6, with TRBD1 identical over 9 bases. The CDR3 spans 18 residues. With V trimmed by 0 bases and J by 1 base, 5 bases remained unmatched. Germline CDR1 and CDR2: SGHRS and YFSETQ. The CDR3 DNA reads TGCGCCAGCAGCTTGGGAGGGACAGGGACTTCTGGGGCCAACGTCCTGACTTTC. Encoded protein: CASSLGGTGTSGANVLTF.

The sample holds a few counts of this clonotype. This sequence joins TRBV5-1 and TRBJ2-7; 9 positions agree with TRBD1. Trimming cost V 4 bases and J 8 bases; bases outside gene matches: 10. The V gene's germline CDR1 is SGHRS and CDR2 YFSETQ. The CDR3 contains 14 residues. CDR3 loop: CASSPGDRDPQQYF. Here the CDR3 DNA reads TGCGCCAGCAGCCCGGGGGACAGGGACCCCCAGCAGTACTTC.

Only a few counts were recorded for this clonotype. The chain is built from TRBV4-3 and TRBJ2-7; D gene ambiguous. CDR1 and CDR2 from the germline V gene are LGHNA and YSLEER. V shed 1 base and J shed 2 bases, with 18 bases lying between them. CDR3 length equals 17 residues. CDR3: CASSQVTVNAAPYEQYF. For the CDR3, the DNA is TGCGCCAGCAGCCAAGTGACGGTGAACGCAGCTCCCTACGAGCAGTACTTC.

CDR3 DNA: TGTGCCACCAGTGATTTTGAGCAGGGCGCCGGGGAGCTGTTTTTT. It specifies CATSDFEQGAGELFF. The V and J genes are TRBV24-1 and TRBJ2-2, with D perhaps TRBD1 (5 bases). There are 15 residues in the CDR3. Per the germline V gene, CDR1 is KGHDR and CDR2 is SFDVKD. V lost 1 base to trimming and J lost 6 bases, with 11 bases between them.

As to this clonotype: Being one base from a much bigger clone, this may be a read error. The V call is TRBV7-9, the J call TRBJ2-1; D might be TRBD2 (5 bases). The J call may not be correct, given that the DNA end is closer to TRBJ2-7. Germline-derived CDR1 and CDR2 are SEHNR and FQNEAQ (reference sequence). The CDR3 is made up of 11 amino acids. The CDR3 nucleotides are TGTGCAGCCCGGGATTACAATGAGCAGTACTTC. This translates into CAARDYNEQYF.

The table lists this clonotype with a few counts. This chain joins TRBV20-1 and TRBJ2-1; TRBD2 agrees at 16 bases. V was pared by 6 bases and J by 4 bases, with 6 bases of the junction left unmatched. CDR1 is DFQATT, CDR2 SNEGSKA, per germline (reference sequence). The CDR3 contains 16 residues. CDR3 coding DNA: TGCAGTGCACTCCCGGGACTAGCGGGAGGGTACAATGAGCAGTTCTTC. Amino acid sequence: CSALPGLAGGYNEQFF.

The J gene is TRBJ1-6, the V gene TRBV7-9, with 9 positions matching TRBD1. CDR1 and CDR2 (germline): SEHNR, FQNEAQ (reference sequence). The CDR3 extends over 15 amino acids. Losses at the gene ends were 5 bases for V and 9 bases for J; bases not matched to a gene: 8. The CDR3 nucleotides are TGTGCCAGCAGCGGGATCGAGACAGGGGGTTCACCCCTCCACTTT. Its protein is CASSGIETGGSPLHF.

Only a few counts were recorded for this clonotype. A single base separates this from a much larger clone, so it may be a read error. This chain connects TRBV20-1 to TRBJ2-5; D unclear. Germline loops: CDR1 DFQATT, CDR2 SNEGSKA (reference sequence). The CDR3 totals 12 residues. CDR3 residues: CRASRVGETQYF. DNA of the CDR3: TGCAGGGCTTCTAGGGTCGGGGAGACCCAGTACTTC.